A selection of T cell receptor beta chains follows, all from one sample in a study of CD8+CD57+ T cells in acquired aplastic anemia. TCRdb redid the calling of the reads with MiXCR, one entry per CDR3 protein. The data hold about 190,000 distinct CDR3 sequences, with 64% observed a single time. Sequenced sample: sorted CD4+, CD8+, or CD8+CD57+ T cells (not recorded which) from PBMCs. These receptors were taken from a human donor with severe aplastic anemia or a healthy control (not recorded which). Both conserved end residues are part of each CDR3. Each record gives: D gene, J gene, clone size, V gene, CDR3 protein, CDR3 DNA. A D gene is named only where the DNA matches it firmly. Some rows mark clone size as missing; the rest say once, few, many or name a class of expanded clone.

>TRBD2|TRBJ2-5|-|TRBV5-5
CASSLWGGEETQYF
TGTGCCAGCAGCTTGTGGGGGGGTGAAGAGACCCAGTACTTC
>-|TRBJ1-4|-|TRBV20-1
CSAFPSIGNEKLFF
TGCAGTGCGTTCCCGAGTATTGGTAATGAAAAACTGTTTTTT
>-|TRBJ2-3|-|TRBV19
CASSPQTGPKLQYF
TGTGCCAGTAGTCCTCAAACGGGCCCCAAATTGCAGTATTTT
>-|TRBJ2-3|-|TRBV10-3
CAISGLGTSTDTQYF
TGTGCCATCAGTGGCCTGGGGACTAGCACAGATACGCAGTATTTT
>TRBD1|TRBJ1-2|-|TRBV2
CASRGTGANYGYTF
TGCGCCAGCAGGGGGACGGGAGCTAACTATGGCTACACCTTC
>-|TRBJ2-7|-|TRBV5-1
CASSRDGAYEQYF
TGCGCCAGCAGCAGGGACGGTGCCTACGAGCAGTACTTC
>-|TRBJ1-2|-|TRBV15
CATSRSRPPPAYGYTF
TGTGCCACCAGCAGATCTAGACCTCCCCCCGCCTATGGCTACACCTTC
>-|TRBJ2-1|-|TRBV7-6
CASSLSGSSYNEQFF
TGTGCCAGCAGCCTTAGCGGCAGCTCCTACAATGAGCAGTTCTTC
>-|TRBJ2-5|-|TRBV7-7
CASSLFVSDETQYF
TGTGCTAGCAGCTTATTTGTTAGCGACGAGACCCAGTACTTC
>-|TRBJ2-7|-|TRBV7-8
CASSLALGGSSYEQYF
TGTGCCAGCAGCTTAGCGTTGGGGGGCAGCTCCTACGAGCAGTACTTC
>-|TRBJ1-5|-|TRBV19
CATRKGVGEGLDQPQHF
TGTGCCACCCGAAAAGGTGTAGGGGAAGGATTGGATCAGCCCCAGCATTTT
>-|TRBJ1-2|-|TRBV7-4
CASSLEYAYGYTF
TGTGCCAGCAGCTTAGAATACGCCTATGGCTACACCTTC
>-|TRBJ2-5|-|TRBV12-3/TRBV12-4
CASSFGVGRETQYF
TGTGCCAGCAGTTTTGGAGTAGGGAGGGAGACCCAGTACTTC
>-|TRBJ2-7|few|TRBV9
CACSVAQNEQYF
TGTGCCTGCAGCGTTGCCCAGAACGAGCAGTACTTC
>-|TRBJ2-7|-|TRBV20-1
CSAVRSNSYEQYF
TGCAGTGCTGTCCGATCGAATTCCTACGAGCAGTACTTC
>-|TRBJ2-7|-|TRBV5-1
CASSLEGSGYEQYF
TGCGCCAGCAGCTTGGAGGGATCCGGCTACGAGCAGTACTTC
>-|TRBJ2-1|few|TRBV6-2/TRBV6-3
CASSFGNEQFF
TGTGCCAGCAGTTTCGGTAATGAGCAGTTCTTC
>-|TRBJ2-1|-|TRBV5-1
CASSSGPSSYNEQFF
TGCGCCAGCAGCTCGGGTCCAAGCTCCTACAATGAGCAGTTCTTC
>-|TRBJ1-1|-|TRBV9
CASSPRVAGGLMNTEAFF
TGTGCCAGCAGCCCCCGGGTAGCGGGGGGGCTCATGAACACTGAAGCTTTCTTT
>-|TRBJ1-6|-|TRBV4-2
CASSQEVGGRLDSPLHF
TGTGCCAGCAGCCAAGAAGTGGGCGGCAGGTTGGATTCACCCCTCCACTTT
>-|TRBJ1-1|once|TRBV20-1
CSARDTGSGAGTEAFF
TGCAGTGCTAGAGATACCGGGTCCGGGGCAGGAACTGAAGCTTTCTTT
>-|TRBJ2-7|-|TRBV20-1
CSAREGGWASYEQYF
TGCAGTGCTAGAGAAGGGGGTTGGGCGTCCTACGAGCAGTACTTC
>TRBD1|TRBJ1-3|-|TRBV7-3
CASSPTGGLGGNTIYF
TGTGCCAGCAGCCCGACAGGGGGATTAGGTGGAAACACCATATATTTT
>TRBD1|TRBJ1-2|-|TRBV19
CASNSRQGGYGYTF
TGTGCCAGTAACTCCCGACAGGGAGGCTATGGCTACACCTTC
>-|TRBJ1-2|-|TRBV29-1
CSVGTVFNYGYTF
TGCAGCGTGGGCACAGTCTTCAACTATGGCTACACCTTC
>-|TRBJ1-2|-|TRBV10-3
CAASVDGGGYTF
TGTGCCGCAAGCGTGGATGGGGGAGGCTACACCTTC
>-|TRBJ2-7|-|TRBV20-1
CSASRDEQYF
TGCAGTGCTAGCAGGGACGAGCAGTACTTC
>-|TRBJ2-7|few|TRBV5-1
CASSSQSYEQYF
TGCGCCAGCAGCTCACAGAGCTACGAGCAGTACTTC